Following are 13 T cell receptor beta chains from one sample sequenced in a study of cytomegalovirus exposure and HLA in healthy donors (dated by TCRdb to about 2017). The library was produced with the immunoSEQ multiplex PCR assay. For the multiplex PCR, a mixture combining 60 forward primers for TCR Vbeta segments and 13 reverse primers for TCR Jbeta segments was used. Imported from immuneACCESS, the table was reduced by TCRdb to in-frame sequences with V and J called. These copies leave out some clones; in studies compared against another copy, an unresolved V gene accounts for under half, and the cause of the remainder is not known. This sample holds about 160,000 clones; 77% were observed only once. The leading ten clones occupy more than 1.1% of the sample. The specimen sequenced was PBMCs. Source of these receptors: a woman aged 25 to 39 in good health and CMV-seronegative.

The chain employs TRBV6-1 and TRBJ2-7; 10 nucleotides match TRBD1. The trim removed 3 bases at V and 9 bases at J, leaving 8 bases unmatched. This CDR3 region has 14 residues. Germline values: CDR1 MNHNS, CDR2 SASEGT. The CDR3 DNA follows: TGTGCCAGCAGTGAGGGACAGGGGCTCCCCAGGCAGTACTTC. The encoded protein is CASSEGQGLPRQYF.

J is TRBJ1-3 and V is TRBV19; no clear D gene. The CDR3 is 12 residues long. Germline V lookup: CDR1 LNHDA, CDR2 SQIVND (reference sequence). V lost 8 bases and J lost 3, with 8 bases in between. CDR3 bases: TGTGCCAGTGGAGATTATGGAAACACCATATATTTT. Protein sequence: CASGDYGNTIYF.

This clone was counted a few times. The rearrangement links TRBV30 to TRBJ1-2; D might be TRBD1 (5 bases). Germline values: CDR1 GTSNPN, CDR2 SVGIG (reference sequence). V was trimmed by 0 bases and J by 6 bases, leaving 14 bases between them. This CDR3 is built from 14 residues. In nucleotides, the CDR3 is TGTGCCTGGAGTGTACGGCAGGGACTAGATGGCTACACCTTC. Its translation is CAWSVRQGLDGYTF.

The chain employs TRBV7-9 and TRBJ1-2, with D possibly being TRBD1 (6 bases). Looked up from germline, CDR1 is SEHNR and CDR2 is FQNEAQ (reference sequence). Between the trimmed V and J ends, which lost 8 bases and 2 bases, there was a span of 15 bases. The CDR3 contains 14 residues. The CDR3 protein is CASAGVSVNYGYTF. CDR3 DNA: TGTGCCAGCGCAGGGGTATCGGTGAACTATGGCTACACCTTC.

The CDR3 reads CASSPRGGNSPLHF. DNA of the CDR3: TGCGCCAGCAGCCCCCGCGGGGGTAATTCACCCCTCCACTTT. The V call is TRBV5-1, the J call TRBJ1-6, with D tentatively TRBD1 (5 bases). Germline CDR1 is SGHRS and CDR2 is YFSETQ. The CDR3 runs to 14 residues. The V and J ends lost 4 bases and 6 bases respectively, with 11 bases between them.

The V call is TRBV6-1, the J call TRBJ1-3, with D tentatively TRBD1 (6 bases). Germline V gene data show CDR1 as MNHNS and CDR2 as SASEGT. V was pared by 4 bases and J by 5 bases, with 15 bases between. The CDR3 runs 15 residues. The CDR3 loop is CASSAPGGLRNTIYF. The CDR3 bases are TGTGCCAGCAGTGCCCCGGGGGGGCTGAGAAACACCATATATTTT.

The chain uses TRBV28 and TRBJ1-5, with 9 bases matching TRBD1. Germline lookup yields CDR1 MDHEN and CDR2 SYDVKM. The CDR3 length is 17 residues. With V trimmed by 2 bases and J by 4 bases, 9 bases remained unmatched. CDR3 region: CASSLRRQGVRNQPQHF. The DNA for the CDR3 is TGTGCCAGCAGTTTAAGGAGACAGGGGGTTCGGAATCAGCCCCAGCATTTT. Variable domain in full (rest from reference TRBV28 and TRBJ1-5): DVKVTQSSRYLVKRTGEKVFLECVQDMDHENMFWYRQDPGLGLRLIYFSYDVKMKEKGDIPEGYSVSREKKERFSLILESASTNQTSMYLCASSLRRQGVRNQPQHFGDGTRLSIL.

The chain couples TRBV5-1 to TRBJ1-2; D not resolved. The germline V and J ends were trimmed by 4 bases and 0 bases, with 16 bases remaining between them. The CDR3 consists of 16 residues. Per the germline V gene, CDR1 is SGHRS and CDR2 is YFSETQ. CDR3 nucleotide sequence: TGCGCCAGCAGCGCGGGAGGAATACTAACTAACTATGGCTACACCTTC. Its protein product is CASSAGGILTNYGYTF.

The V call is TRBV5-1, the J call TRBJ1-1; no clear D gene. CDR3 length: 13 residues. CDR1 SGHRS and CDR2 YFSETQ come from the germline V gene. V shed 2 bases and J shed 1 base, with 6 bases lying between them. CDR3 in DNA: TGCGCCAGCAGCTTCCAATCGAACACTGAAGCTTTCTTT. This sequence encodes CASSFQSNTEAFF. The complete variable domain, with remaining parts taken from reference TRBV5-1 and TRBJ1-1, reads KAGVTQTPRYLIKTRGQQVTLSCSPISGHRSVSWYQQTPGQGLQFLFEYFSETQRNKGNFPGRFSGRQFSNSRSEMNVSTLELGDSALYLCASSFQSNTEAFFGQGTRLTVV.

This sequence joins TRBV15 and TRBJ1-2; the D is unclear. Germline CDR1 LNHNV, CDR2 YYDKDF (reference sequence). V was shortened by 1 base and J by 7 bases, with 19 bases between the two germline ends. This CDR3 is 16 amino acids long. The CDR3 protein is CATSRVKGAAPAGYTF. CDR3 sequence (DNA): TGTGCCACCAGCAGAGTGAAAGGAGCGGCCCCCGCTGGCTACACCTTC.

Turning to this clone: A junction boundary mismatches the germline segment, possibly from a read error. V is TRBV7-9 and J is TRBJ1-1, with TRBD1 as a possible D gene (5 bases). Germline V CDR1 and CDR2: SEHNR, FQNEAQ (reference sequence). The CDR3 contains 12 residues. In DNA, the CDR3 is TGTTCCAGCAGATGGGGGGACGCTGAAGCTTTCTTT. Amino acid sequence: CSSRWGDAEAFF.

The CDR3 region is CASSYALRSTEAFF. The CDR3 DNA reads as TGTGCCAGCAGTTACGCCCTCCGGAGCACTGAAGCTTTCTTT. The rearrangement links TRBV6-5 to TRBJ1-1; D not resolved. Trimming cost V 2 bases and J 4 bases, with 11 bases left between them. Germline loops: CDR1 MNHEY, CDR2 SVGAGI. This CDR3 is built from 14 residues.

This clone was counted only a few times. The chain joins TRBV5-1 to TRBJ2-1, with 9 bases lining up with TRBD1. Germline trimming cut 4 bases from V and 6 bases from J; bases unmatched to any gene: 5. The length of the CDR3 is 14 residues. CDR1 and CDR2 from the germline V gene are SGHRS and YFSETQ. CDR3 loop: CASSDGQGLNEQFF. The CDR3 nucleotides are TGCGCCAGCAGCGATGGACAGGGGCTCAATGAGCAGTTCTTC.